This TCR beta chain was recovered during a study of T cells in Graves' hyperthyroidism and ophthalmopathy. This clonotype was observed a few times. The target antigen is unknown. CDR1 and CDR2 from the germline V gene are LNHDA and SQIVND (reference sequence). The CDR3 runs 14 residues. The ends were cut back, 8 bases at V and 0 bases at J, with 11 bases in the middle. The blood specimen was taken at initial hyperthyroidism diagnosis, before any ophthalmopathy symptoms. The CDR3 regions of TCR beta were amplified from RNA transcripts. Using the HTBI primer set, a first-round RT-PCR was run on the TCR CDR3. MiXCR, applied by TCRdb to the multiplex PCR reads, yields one record per CDR3 protein. The sample yields under 350,000 distinct CDR3 sequences, roughly 15% seen once. General study results and limits: Most clonotypes expanded in thyroid above 0.001 were likewise present in blood.

The TCR comes from a woman aged 25 to 45 with Graves' hyperthyroidism that later progressed to Graves' ophthalmopathy. Sample: blood. The V gene is TRBV19, the J gene TRBJ1-5; TRBD1 is a possible D gene (5 bases). CDR3 sequence reads: CASSWGYSNQPQHF. DNA of the CDR3: TGTGCCAGTTCATGGGGGTATAGCAATCAGCCCCAGCATTTT. The full variable domain, with the rest looked up from reference TRBV19 and TRBJ1-5, is DGGITQSPKYLFRKEGQNVTLSCEQNLNHDAMYWYRQDPGQGLRLIYYSQIVNDFQKGDIAEGYSVSREKKESFPLTVTSAQKNPTAFYLCASSWGYSNQPQHFGDGTRLSIL.